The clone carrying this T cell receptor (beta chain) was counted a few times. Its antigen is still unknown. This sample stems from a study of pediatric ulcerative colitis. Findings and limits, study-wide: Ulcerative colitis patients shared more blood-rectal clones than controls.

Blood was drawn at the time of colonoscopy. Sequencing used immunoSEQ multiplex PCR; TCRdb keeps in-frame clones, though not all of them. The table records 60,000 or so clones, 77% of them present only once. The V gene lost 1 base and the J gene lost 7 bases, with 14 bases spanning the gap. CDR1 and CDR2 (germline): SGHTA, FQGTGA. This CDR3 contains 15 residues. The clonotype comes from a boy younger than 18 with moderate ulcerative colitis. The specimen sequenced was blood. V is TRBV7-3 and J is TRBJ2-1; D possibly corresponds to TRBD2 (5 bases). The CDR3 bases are TGTGCCAGCAGCTTAATGGGGAGTGGAGGAAATGAGCAGTTCTTC. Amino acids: CASSLMGSGGNEQFF.